This entry lists 12 T cell receptor beta chains sequenced from one sample in a study of T cells in women clearing cervical HPV infection. Clones were sequenced by immunoSEQ multiplex PCR, and TCRdb holds only the in-frame ones, with some missing. The sample features roughly 30,000 clones, with 8.4% in its top ten. The source material was blood buffy coat. The origin of the receptors is a woman between 18 and 70 years old with a cervical HPV16 infection that either progressed to CIN3+ or cleared (not recorded which).

Turning to this clone: The missing CDR3 end, 3 residues past where the read stops, is filled in from the germline J gene. The V and J genes are TRBV5-1 and TRBJ2-3, with 7 bases that match TRBD1. The CDR3 spans 13 residues. Germline V gene sequence: CDR1 SGHRS, CDR2 YFSETQ. The covered CDR3 bases are TGCGCCAGCAGCCAGGGACAGCAAGAGACG. This codes for CASSQGQQET. The full-length CDR3 reads as CASSQGQQETQYF.

In regard to this clone: Sequencing ends 3 residues short of the CDR3 end; the germline J gene provides the rest. This chain joins TRBV6-2 or TRBV6-3 and TRBJ1-5, with a tentative D call TRBD1 (5 bases). CDR1 is MNHEY and CDR2 is SVGEGT in the germline V gene. This CDR3 is built from 16 residues. V was shortened by 5 bases and J by 0 bases, with 14 bases between the two germline ends. This CDR3 reads CASSHQSRVSNQPQHF. CDR3 bases read: TGTGCCAGCAGTCATCAGAGCAGGGTTAGCAATCAGCCC.

As to this clone: From the germline J gene comes the end of the CDR3, since the read stops 3 residues before it. V usage is TRBV19 and J usage is TRBJ2-7; D is perhaps TRBD1 or TRBD2 (5 bases each). The CDR3 is made up of 14 amino acids. Looked up from germline, CDR1 is LNHDA and CDR2 is SQIVND (reference sequence). The V end lost 1 base, the J end lost 3 bases, and 10 bases lay between the germline ends. The sequenced CDR3 bases are TGTGCCAGTAGTATAGGAGGGGATAACTACGAG. Encoded protein: CASSIGGDNYE. The whole CDR3 sequence reads CASSIGGDNYEQYF.

Of note for this clone: With the read ending 3 residues before the CDR3 end, the germline J gene is used to fill in that end. The chain combines TRBV19 with TRBJ1-5; D may be TRBD1 (5 bases). V lost 5 bases and J lost 1, with 15 bases in between. This CDR3 has 16 residues. From germline, CDR1 is LNHDA and CDR2 SQIVND (reference sequence). The sequenced CDR3 bases are TGTGCCAGTAGTTCTAAACGGGGGACGAGCAATCAGCCC. This translates into CASSSKRGTSNQP. The full CDR3 is CASSSKRGTSNQPQHF.

Turning to this clone: Read data end 3 residues before the CDR3 end; the end is taken from the germline J gene. The gene calls are TRBV30 and TRBJ1-2, with a weak D call TRBD1 (5 bases). CDR1 is GTSNPN and CDR2 is SVGIG in the germline V gene (reference sequence). The length of the CDR3 is 15 residues. The CDR3 DNA, read in part, is TGTGCCTGGAGTCCCCTTACTCCTACAGGTGGTGAC. Its translation: CAWSPLTPTGGD. In full, the CDR3 reads CAWSPLTPTGGDYTF. Combining the CDR3 with reference TRBV30 and TRBJ1-2 gives the whole variable domain SQTIHQWPATLVQPVGSPLSLECTVEGTSNPNLYWYRQAAGRGLQLLFYSVGIGQISSEVPQNLSASRPQDRQFILSSKKLLLSDSGFYLCAWSPLTPTGGDYTFGSGTRLTVV.

On this clone: The read ends 3 residues shy of where the CDR3 ends; the end is completed using the germline J gene. The gene calls are TRBV20-1 and TRBJ1-4; TRBD1 is a possible D gene (6 bases). V was clipped by 5 bases and J by 4 bases, with 14 bases between them. The germline V gene has CDR1 DFQATT and CDR2 SNEGSKA (reference sequence). This CDR3 is built from 14 residues. Partial CDR3 DNA: TGCAGTGCTCCTGCGACAGGCAATAATGAAAAA. Translating it yields CSAPATGNNEK. The whole CDR3 protein is CSAPATGNNEKLFF.

This clone is identified as medium-sized from frequency. Here the CDR3 reads CASSIIGGFETQYF. The CDR3 DNA, read in part, is TGTGCCAGTAGTATCATAGGGGGCTTTGAGACC. The chain joins TRBV19 to TRBJ2-5, with 7 bases fitting TRBD1. The read stops 3 residues short of the end of the CDR3; the missing end is completed from the germline J gene. The length of the CDR3 is 14 residues. After removal of 3 bases from V and 5 bases from J, the junction contained 6 bases not matched to a gene. The V gene's germline CDR1 is LNHDA and CDR2 SQIVND (reference sequence).

For this clone: At one end, the junction sequence differs from germline, possibly due to a read error. The read ends 3 residues early relative to the CDR3; the germline J gene fills the gap. The identical CDR3 is also encoded by other nucleotide sequences in the sample. J is TRBJ1-3 and V is TRBV5-1, with D possibly matching TRBD1 (5 bases). CDR3 length: 15 amino acids. Germline CDR1 and CDR2: SGHRS and YFSETQ. The CDR3 loop is CASSLGGDSGNTIYF. The CDR3 DNA, read in part, is TGCGCCAGCAGCCTGGGAGGGGACTCTGGAAACACT.

The part of the CDR3 DNA that was read is TGTGCCAGCAGCTTAGACGGGACTAGCGGGAGGTTAGATACG. The encoded protein is CASSLDGTSGRLDT. The whole CDR3 is CASSLDGTSGRLDTQYF. J is TRBJ2-3 and V is TRBV7-3, with 15 bases that match TRBD2. The CDR3 is cut off 3 residues early in the read; its end comes from the germline J gene. This CDR3 region has 17 residues. In germline, CDR1 is SGHTA, CDR2 FQGTGA. V trimming: 2 bases; J trimming: 5 bases; junction bases outside the gene matches: 5.

A word on this clone: The CDR3 end lies 3 residues beyond the end of the read and is filled in from the germline J gene. The rearrangement joins TRBV11-2 to TRBJ2-2; the D is unclear. This CDR3 has 13 amino acids. Germline CDR1 and CDR2: SGHAT and FQNNGV. This CDR3 reads CASSFDNNSPLFF. The part of the CDR3 DNA that was read is TGTGCCAGCAGCTTCGACAACAATTCACCG. Variable domain in full (rest from reference TRBV11-2 and TRBJ2-2): EAGVAQSPRYKIIEKRQSVAFWCNPISGHATLYWYQQILGQGPKLLIQFQNNGVVDDSQLPKDRFSAERLKGVDSTLKIQPAKLEDSAVYLCASSFDNNSPLFFGEGSRLTVL.

Turning to this clone: The read finishes 3 residues shy of the CDR3 end, and the germline J gene is used to complete it. This CDR3 is also generated by other DNA sequences in the sample. The chain is built from TRBV5-1 and TRBJ1-3; D may be TRBD1 (5 bases). Germline CDR1 is SGHRS and CDR2 is YFSETQ. V dropped 0 bases and J dropped 0 bases, with 13 bases sitting between them. This CDR3 contains 17 residues. The DNA read from the CDR3 is TGCGCCAGCAGCTTGGCCTCGGGGGGTTACTCTGGAAACACC. Translated, it gives CASSLASGGYSGNT. The entire CDR3 is CASSLASGGYSGNTIYF.

As concerns this clone: Read data end 3 residues before the CDR3 end; the end is taken from the germline J gene. The chain is built from TRBV20-1 and TRBJ2-3; 12 bases align to TRBD2. CDR3 size: 14 residues. Germline V CDR1 and CDR2: DFQATT, SNEGSKA (reference sequence). The sequenced CDR3 bases are TGCAGTGCTAGAGCTAGCGGGAGGGGCGAGACG. Its protein is CSARASGRGET. The CDR3 in full is CSARASGRGETQYF.